This T cell receptor beta chain emerged from a study of blood T cell repertoires in COVID-19. Study overall: Specimens from acute and convalescent COVID-19 originated in the United States, Italy and Spain. The analysed material was cDNA or gDNA that came from T cells, B-cell-depleted T cells, or PBMCs.

Original processing notes: Quantification of nucleated cells was approximated via reference gene primer amplification. Only in-frame clones appear in the TCRdb table, and some are missing; sequencing was by immunoSEQ multiplex PCR. From that table come the V and J calls and clone size; the DNA was used to work out D and trimming. Of 120,000 or so clones detected, more than 70% appear once; the ten largest clones hold 1.5% to 2%. Per the germline V gene, CDR1 is SGHTA and CDR2 is FQGNSA. Trimming cost V 5 bases and J 1 base; bases outside gene matches: 11. The CDR3 consists of 17 residues. The chain combines TRBV7-2 with TRBJ2-3; TRBD1 aligns across 8 bases. Sample: peripheral blood. The TCR sequence derives from a man aged 70-80 years with acute or convalescent COVID-19. CDR3 residues: CASSPQGASRGTDTQYF. CDR3 nucleotides: TGTGCCAGCAGCCCCCAGGGGGCAAGTAGGGGCACAGATACGCAGTATTTT.